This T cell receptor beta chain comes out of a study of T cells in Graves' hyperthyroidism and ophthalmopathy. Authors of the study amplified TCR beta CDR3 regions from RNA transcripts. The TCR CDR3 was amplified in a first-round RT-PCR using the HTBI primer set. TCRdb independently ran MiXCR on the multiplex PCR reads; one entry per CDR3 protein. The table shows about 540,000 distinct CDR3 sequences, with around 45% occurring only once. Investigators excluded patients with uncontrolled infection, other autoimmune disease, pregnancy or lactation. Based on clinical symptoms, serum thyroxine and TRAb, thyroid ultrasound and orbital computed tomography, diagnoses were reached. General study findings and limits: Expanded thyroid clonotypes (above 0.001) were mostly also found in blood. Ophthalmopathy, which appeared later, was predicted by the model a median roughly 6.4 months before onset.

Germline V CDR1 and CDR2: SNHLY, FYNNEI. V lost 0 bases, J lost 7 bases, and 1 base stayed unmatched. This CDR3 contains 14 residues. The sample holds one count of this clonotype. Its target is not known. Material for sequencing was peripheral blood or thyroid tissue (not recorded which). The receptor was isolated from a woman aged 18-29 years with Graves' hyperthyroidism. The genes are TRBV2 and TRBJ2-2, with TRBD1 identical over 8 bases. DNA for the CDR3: TGTGCCAGCAGTGAAGCAGGGACAGGCGGGGAGCTGTTTTTT. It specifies CASSEAGTGGELFF.